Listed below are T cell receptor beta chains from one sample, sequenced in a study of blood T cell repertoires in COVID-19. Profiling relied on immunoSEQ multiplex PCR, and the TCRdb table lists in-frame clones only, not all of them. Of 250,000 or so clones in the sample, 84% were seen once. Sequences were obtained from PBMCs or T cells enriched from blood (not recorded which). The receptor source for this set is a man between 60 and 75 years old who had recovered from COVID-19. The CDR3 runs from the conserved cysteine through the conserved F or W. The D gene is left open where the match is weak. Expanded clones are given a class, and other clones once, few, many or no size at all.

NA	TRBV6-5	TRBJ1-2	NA	CASRDTRRNYGYTF	TGTGCCAGCAGAGATACAAGGAGGAACTATGGCTACACCTTC
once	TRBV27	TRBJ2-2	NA	CASSRGTSNTGELFF	TGTGCCAGCAGCCGAGGGACTTCAAACACCGGGGAGCTGTTTTTT
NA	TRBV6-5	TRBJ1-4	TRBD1	CASSYGDRENEKLFF	TGTGCCAGCAGTTACGGGGACAGGGAGAATGAAAAACTGTTTTTT
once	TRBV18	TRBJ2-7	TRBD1	CASSTGTASYEQYF	TGTGCCAGCTCAACCGGGACAGCTTCCTACGAGCAGTACTTC
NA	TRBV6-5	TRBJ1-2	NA	CASRTQGYGYTF	TGTGCCAGCAGAACTCAGGGGTATGGCTACACCTTC
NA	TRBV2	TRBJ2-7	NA	CASSEAWGPYEQYF	TGTGCCAGCAGTGAAGCCTGGGGCCCCTACGAGCAGTACTTC
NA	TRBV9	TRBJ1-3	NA	CASSVGTGSGNTIYF	TGTGCCAGCAGCGTAGGCACAGGCTCTGGAAACACCATATATTTT
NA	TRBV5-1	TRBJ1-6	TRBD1	CASSLAGGQGSLTLHF	TGCGCCAGCAGCTTGGCGGGGGGACAGGGTAGTCTCACCCTCCACTTT
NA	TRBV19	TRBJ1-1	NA	CASSMKRSLMNTEAFF	TGTGCCAGTAGTATGAAGCGCAGTTTGATGAACACTGAAGCTTTCTTT
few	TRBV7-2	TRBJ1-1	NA	CASSWFASTEAFF	TGTGCCAGCAGTTGGTTCGCGAGCACTGAAGCTTTCTTT
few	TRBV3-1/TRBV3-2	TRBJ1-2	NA	CASSRDTLSGYTF	TGTGCCAGCAGCCGGGACACCCTGTCCGGCTACACCTTC
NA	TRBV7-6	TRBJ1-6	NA	CASSLLVGQGSSPLHF	TGTGCCAGCAGCTTATTAGTTGGGCAGGGATCTTCACCCCTCCACTTT
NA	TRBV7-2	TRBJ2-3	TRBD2	CASSSHSGGRGDTQYF	TGTGCCAGCAGCTCCCATAGCGGGGGGCGAGGAGATACGCAGTATTTT
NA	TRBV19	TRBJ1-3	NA	CASGREGNTIYF	TGTGCCAGTGGCCGGGAAGGAAACACCATATATTTT
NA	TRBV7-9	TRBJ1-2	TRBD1	CASSFQQGMNEYGYTF	TGTGCCAGCAGCTTTCAACAGGGGATGAATGAGTATGGCTACACCTTC
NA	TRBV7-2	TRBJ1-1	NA	CASRETGPGTEAFF	TGTGCCAGCAGAGAAACAGGTCCTGGAACTGAAGCTTTCTTT
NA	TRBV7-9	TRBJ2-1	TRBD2	CASSLSLAGAYNEQFF	TGTGCCAGCAGCTTATCCCTAGCGGGGGCCTACAATGAGCAGTTCTTC
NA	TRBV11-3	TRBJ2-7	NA	CASSSRVPHSSYEQYF	TGTGCCAGCAGCTCCAGGGTCCCTCACTCCTCCTACGAGCAGTACTTC
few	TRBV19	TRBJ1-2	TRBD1	CASSIMQGANYGYTF	TGTGCCAGTAGTATTATGCAGGGGGCGAACTATGGCTACACCTTC
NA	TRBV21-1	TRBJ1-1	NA	CASSSGTGTWAEAFF	TGTGCCAGCAGCTCCGGGACAGGGACGTGGGCTGAAGCTTTCTTT
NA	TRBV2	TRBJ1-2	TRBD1	CASSDSGQIVNYGYTF	TGTGCCAGCAGTGATTCGGGACAGATCGTTAACTATGGCTACACCTTC
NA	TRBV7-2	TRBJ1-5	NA	CASSLGVQPQHF	TGTGCCAGCAGCTTAGGAGTTCAGCCCCAGCATTTT
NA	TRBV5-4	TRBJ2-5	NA	CASSLRGAEETQYF	TGTGCCAGCAGCTTACGGGGGGCCGAAGAGACCCAGTACTTC
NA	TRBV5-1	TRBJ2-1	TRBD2	CASSWLAGGPNEQFF	TGCGCCAGCAGCTGGCTAGCGGGGGGGCCTAATGAGCAGTTCTTC
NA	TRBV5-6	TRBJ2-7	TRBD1	CASSLEGQVLSYEQYF	TGTGCCAGCAGCTTGGAGGGACAGGTTTTGTCCTACGAGCAGTACTTC
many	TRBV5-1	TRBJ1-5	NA	CASSEDSGDQPQHF	TGCGCCAGCAGCGAGGACAGTGGAGACCAGCCCCAGCATTTT
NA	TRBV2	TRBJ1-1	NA	CASSGGQAGGMNTEAFF	TGTGCCAGCAGTGGGGGGCAAGCGGGAGGAATGAACACTGAAGCTTTCTTT
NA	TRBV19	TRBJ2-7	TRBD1	CASSGSTGREQYF	TGTGCCAGTAGTGGTTCGACAGGGAGAGAGCAGTACTTC
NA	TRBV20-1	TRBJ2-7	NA	CSASPGTRLFEQYF	TGCAGTGCTAGTCCCGGGACTCGCCTATTCGAGCAGTACTTC
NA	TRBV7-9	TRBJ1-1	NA	CASSPQGPSTEAFF	TGTGCCAGCAGCCCCCAGGGTCCGAGCACTGAAGCTTTCTTT
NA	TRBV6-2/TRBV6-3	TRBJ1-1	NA	CASSYGSGAFF	TGTGCCAGCAGTTACGGGTCGGGAGCTTTCTTT
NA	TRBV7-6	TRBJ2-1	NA	CASSLAQGGSYNEQFF	TGTGCCAGCAGCTTAGCCCAGGGAGGTTCGTACAATGAGCAGTTCTTC
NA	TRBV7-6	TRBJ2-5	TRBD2	CASSLGTSGGQETQYF	TGTGCCAGCAGCTTGGGGACTAGCGGCGGCCAAGAGACCCAGTACTTC
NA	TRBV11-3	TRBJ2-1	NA	CASSPTDNEQFF	TGTGCCAGCAGCCCGACAGACAATGAGCAGTTCTTC
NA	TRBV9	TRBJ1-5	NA	CASSVDSYQPQHF	TGTGCCAGCAGCGTAGACAGTTATCAGCCCCAGCATTTT